This TCR beta chain was recorded in a study of T cells in localized non-small cell lung cancer (dated by TCRdb to 2020 to 2022). For context, the study as a whole: T cell repertoires of 200 to 300 early-stage NSCLC patients were analyzed, with tumors being compared against uninvolved tumor-adjacent lungs. The cohort comprised 200 to 300 treatment-naïve NSCLC patients with resected, localized lung tumors. The mean age of the NSCLC patients was about 62 years, with roughly 120 men and 110 or so women. The paper's findings and limits, for the study overall: Because the study design was exploratory, TCR variables were selected using unadjusted p-values without false-discovery rate correction. Longer overall survival was associated with higher blood T cell density, whereas shorter survival was associated with higher adjacent-lung clonality. Because multi-region sequencing of the tumors was not done, intratumor heterogeneity could not be ruled out. Uninvolved tumor-adjacent lung showed the highest T cell clonality, higher than tumor, which suggests more focused antigenic responses in the uninvolved tumor-adjacent lung. Of the top 100 tumor clones, a median of approximately 60 were detected in paired uninvolved adjacent lung; about 28 were also among that lung's top 100.

TCR beta CDR3 regions were sequenced from DNA using the immunoSEQ Assay. The authors' pipeline ran thus. T cell density was computed as TCR beta template counts normalized to usable DNA estimated by amplifying housekeeping genes. Using the preseqR package, richness was estimated by extrapolating to 120,000 templates for tissue samples and 400,000 templates for PBMC samples. Clonality was defined as one minus Pielou's evenness. To identify tissue-enriched TCRs, differential abundance testing was run on productive amino-acid clonotypes with a minimum total count of 5 and an alpha of 0.1. Repertoire overlap between compartments was quantified with the Jaccard Index and Morisita Overlap Index. GLIPH grouped TCR beta CDR3s together with public tetramer-defined viral CDR3s, and a viral motif had to include at least three viral sequences and show V-gene enrichment. TCRdb took over this immuneACCESS table, retaining in-frame rearrangements with V and J assigned. Such tables are incomplete; in checked studies, under half of the missing clones stem from an unresolved V gene, and the remainder is unexplained. That table gives V, J and clone size, and the DNA gave D and trimming. Present in this sample are tens of thousands of clones, 86% of which were seen just once. 5.2% of the sample is in the top ten clones.

On this clone itself: Its cognate antigen has yet to be identified. Per-nucleotide qualities are absent, and no much larger clonotype sits a single base away. Other nucleotide sequences from this sample produce the same CDR3.

The CDR3 covers 11 residues, taking in both the cysteine and the phenylalanine. Only the CDR3 DNA stays, 33 bases, in frame from base 1. Relative to germline, V is 2 bases shorter and J is 7 bases shorter, with 6 bases between their ends. Via the germline V gene, CDR1 is MNHEY and CDR2 SVGAGI. At diagnosis, peripheral blood, uninvolved tumor-adjacent lung and tumor were collected and were preserved as a mix of fresh-frozen and FFPE material. For TCR repertoire profiling, the blood samples were analyzed as peripheral blood mononuclear cells. This specimen was peripheral blood, taken before any cancer treatment. The rearrangement combines TRBV6-5 with TRBJ2-7, with the D gene too uncertain to name. The TCR sequence derives from a woman aged 35-70 years with stage I lung adenocarcinoma. The CDR3 reads as follows: CASSYGVEQYF. The DNA sequence reads TGTGCCAGCAGTTACGGCGTAGAGCAGTACTTC.